These 30 T cell receptor beta chains were sequenced from one sample in a study of cytomegalovirus exposure and HLA in healthy donors. The PCR used 60 Vbeta and 13 Jbeta primers. TCRdb keeps only in-frame clones here, not all; method: immunoSEQ multiplex PCR. The data show about 190,000 clones, about an eighth seen once. Sequencing input: PBMCs. These receptors all come from a man between 50 and 59 years old in good health and CMV-seropositive.

V is TRBV18 and J is TRBJ2-5; possible D gene TRBD1, 5 bases. The germline CDR1 and CDR2 sequences are KGHSH and LQKENI. V lost 3 bases and J lost 1, with 9 bases in between. The CDR3 extends over 14 amino acids. The CDR3 loop reads CASSPREIQETQYF. CDR3 coding DNA: TGTGCCAGCTCACCCAGGGAAATCCAAGAGACCCAGTACTTC.

This rearrangement joins TRBV7-9 to TRBJ1-6; 7 bases map to TRBD1. The ends lost 7 bases at V and 11 bases at J; junction bases unmatched: 8. CDR3 size: 13 residues. Germline V gene data show CDR1 as SEHNR and CDR2 as FQNEAQ (reference sequence). CDR3 nucleotide sequence: TGTGCCAGCACCAGGGGGGAGTGGCCACCCCTCCACTTT. This codes for CASTRGEWPPLHF.

The CDR3 sequence: CASSYKGGNEKLFF. CDR3 DNA sequence: TGTGCCAGCAGTTATAAAGGGGGCAATGAAAAACTGTTTTTT. V is TRBV6-6 and J is TRBJ1-4; 7 positions agree with TRBD1. Germline-derived CDR1 and CDR2 are MNHNY and SVGAGI (reference sequence). Trimming at V came to 3 bases and at J to 5 bases, leaving 3 bases not matched to a gene. There are 14 residues in the CDR3.

This clone turned up a few times. The rearrangement uses TRBV6-5 and TRBJ2-7, with TRBD1 as a possible D gene (5 bases). Trimming left V 6 bases short and J 0 bases short, with 9 bases between. The germline CDR1 and CDR2 sequences are MNHEY and SVGAGI. The CDR3 is made up of 13 amino acids. The CDR3 reads CASRLQGSYEQYF. CDR3 nucleotides: TGTGCCAGCAGGCTCCAGGGCTCCTACGAGCAGTACTTC.

There are a few counts of this clone. This sequence joins TRBV28 and TRBJ2-7, with 7 bases lining up with TRBD1. With 4 bases clipped from V and 4 bases from J, the junction kept 7 bases outside the gene matches. The CDR3 runs 14 residues. Per the germline V gene, CDR1 is MDHEN and CDR2 is SYDVKM. CDR3 region: CASSSQGVEYEQYF. CDR3 nucleotide sequence: TGTGCCAGCAGTTCTCAGGGGGTCGAATACGAGCAGTACTTC.

This clone turned up a few times. The rearrangement links TRBV6-5 to TRBJ1-5; tentatively, D is TRBD1 (6 bases). Per germline, CDR1 MNHEY and CDR2 SVGAGI. V lost 5 bases and J 4 bases, leaving 9 bases between the germline ends. The CDR3 loop spans 13 amino acids. In DNA, the CDR3 is TGTGCCAGCAGTCAGCAGGGGAATCAGCCCCAGCATTTT. Translating gives CASSQQGNQPQHF.

The V gene is TRBV6-5, the J gene TRBJ2-7; weak D call: TRBD2 (5 bases). Trimming stripped 5 bases from V and 4 bases from J, with 15 bases between. The CDR3 spans 14 residues. Germline CDR1 and CDR2: MNHEY and SVGAGI. The DNA for the CDR3 is TGTGCCAGCAGTCCGGGCCGCGGAGGATACGAGCAGTACGTC. It codes for CASSPGRGGYEQYV.

This chain links TRBV6-5 with TRBJ1-1, with D possibly being TRBD1 (6 bases). This CDR3 region has 15 residues. Per germline, CDR1 MNHEY and CDR2 SVGAGI. Between the trimmed V and J ends, which lost 0 bases and 9 bases, there was a span of 17 bases. For the CDR3, the DNA is TGTGCCAGCAGTTACTCCTCTTTGATGACAGGCCAAGCTTTCTTT. Protein product: CASSYSSLMTGQAFF.

This clone was picked up a small number of times. The chain carries TRBV7-2 and TRBJ1-2; 9 bases match TRBD1. V lost 5 bases, J lost 7 bases, and 11 bases stayed unmatched. Looked up from germline, CDR1 is SGHTA and CDR2 is FQGNSA. The length of the CDR3 is 15 residues. The CDR3 bases are TGTGCCAGCAGCGGCTGGGGACAGGGCGTAGGTGGCTACACCTTC. Encoded protein: CASSGWGQGVGGYTF. The full variable domain, with the rest looked up from reference TRBV7-2 and TRBJ1-2, is GAGVSQSPSNKVTEKGKDVELRCDPISGHTALYWYRQSLGQGLEFLIYFQGNSAPDKSGLPSDRFSAERTGGSVSTLTIQRTQQEDSAVYLCASSGWGQGVGGYTFGSGTRLTVV.

This clone appeared a few times. The chain's CDR3 is CASSSSVDTQYF. The CDR3, as DNA: TGTGCCAGCAGCTCGTCCGTGGATACGCAGTATTTT. The genes are TRBV7-2 and TRBJ2-3; no clear D. The CDR3 runs 12 residues. V shed 4 bases and J shed 6 bases, with 8 bases lying between them. Germline lookup yields CDR1 SGHTA and CDR2 FQGNSA.

This clone came up a few times. The chain recombines TRBV5-1 with TRBJ1-4; D is perhaps TRBD1 (5 bases). This CDR3 comprises 15 residues. The germline V and J ends were trimmed by 4 bases and 3 bases, with 13 bases remaining between them. CDR1 SGHRS and CDR2 YFSETQ come from the germline V gene. This CDR3 is CASSENSGANEKLFF. The CDR3 bases are TGCGCCAGCAGCGAGAACTCGGGGGCTAATGAAAAACTGTTTTTT.

This clone was picked up a small number of times. The chain has TRBV28 and TRBJ1-6; tentative D call: TRBD1 (6 bases). Germline V gene lookup returns CDR1 MDHEN and CDR2 SYDVKM. The CDR3 is made up of 15 amino acids. The V and J ends lost 4 bases and 9 bases respectively, with 16 bases between them. This chain's CDR3 is CASSSNTGISSPLHF. The CDR3 region has the DNA TGTGCCAGCAGTTCAAACACAGGGATAAGTTCACCCCTCCACTTT.

J is TRBJ1-2 and V is TRBV5-4, with a tentative D call TRBD1 (6 bases). Germline V CDR1 and CDR2: SGHNT, YYREEE (reference sequence). V shed 3 bases and J shed 5 bases, with 17 bases lying between them. This CDR3 region has 15 residues. CDR3 sequence: CASSSYRDKIYGYTF. CDR3 nucleotide sequence: TGTGCCAGCAGCTCATACCGGGACAAGATTTATGGCTACACCTTC. The whole variable domain, filled in from reference TRBV5-4 and TRBJ1-2, reads ETGVTQSPTHLIKTRGQQVTLRCSSQSGHNTVSWYQQALGQGPQFIFQYYREEENGRGNFPPRFSGLQFPNYSSELNVNALELDDSALYLCASSSYRDKIYGYTFGSGTRLTVV.

CDR3 DNA: TGTGCCAGCAGCTCCCGGACTAGCGGGGGGGCTGGGGCTGAGCAGTTCTTC. Translated: CASSSRTSGGAGAEQFF. The gene calls are TRBV7-3 and TRBJ2-1; TRBD2 aligns across 15 bases. Trimming removed 4 bases from V and 9 bases from J; junction bases left unmatched: 10. The CDR3 is made up of 17 amino acids. Germline CDR1 is SGHTA and CDR2 is FQGTGA.

The chain has TRBV7-9 and TRBJ1-4; 7 positions match TRBD1. The length of the CDR3 is 15 residues. J gave up 8 bases and V 3 bases, and 9 bases lay outside the gene matches. Germline assignment: CDR1 SEHNR and CDR2 FQNEAQ (reference sequence). The CDR3 loop reads CASSFLRGQGEKLFF. The CDR3 nucleotides are TGTGCCAGCAGCTTTTTGAGGGGGCAGGGGGAAAAACTGTTTTTT.

This clone was detected only a few times. This chain connects TRBV7-6 to TRBJ1-1; 8 nucleotides agree with TRBD1. Germline CDR1 is SGHVS and CDR2 is FNYEAQ. The J segment lost 5 bases and the V segment lost 4 bases, leaving 12 bases of the junction unmatched. This CDR3 spans 16 amino acids. The CDR3 DNA is TGTGCCAGCAGCTCCTCGACAGGGGTGTTTGGGACTGAAGCTTTCTTT. Residues: CASSSSTGVFGTEAFF. Filled out from reference TRBV7-6 and TRBJ1-1, the complete variable domain reads GAGVSQSPRYKVTKRGQDVALRCDPISGHVSLYWYRQALGQGPEFLTYFNYEAQQDKSGLPNDRFSAERPEGSISTLTIQRTEQRDSAMYRCASSSSTGVFGTEAFFGQGTRLTVV.

The chain couples TRBV7-9 to TRBJ2-7; D possibly corresponds to TRBD2 (6 bases). V was shortened by 5 bases and J by 0 bases, with 17 bases between the two germline ends. The germline V gene encodes CDR1 SEHNR and CDR2 FQNEAQ (reference sequence). This CDR3 comprises 16 residues. CDR3 sequence: CASSRWGVMSSYEQYV. The CDR3 DNA reads as TGTGCCAGCAGCCGATGGGGGGTCATGAGCTCCTACGAGCAGTACGTC.

The rearrangement links TRBV5-5 to TRBJ1-3; unclear D gene. CDR3 length: 14 amino acids. The germline gives CDR1 SGHKS, CDR2 YYEKEE (reference sequence). V lost 0 bases to trimming and J lost 2 bases, with 6 bases between them. The CDR3 region is CASSLEQPGNTIYF. The CDR3 DNA sequence: TGTGCCAGCAGCTTGGAACAACCTGGAAACACCATATATTTT.

This chain uses TRBV19 with TRBJ2-1, with TRBD2 matching over 9 bases. The germline CDR1 and CDR2 sequences are LNHDA and SQIVND (reference sequence). The CDR3 has 19 residues. V lost 0 bases and J lost 7; bases outside the gene matches: 16. The CDR3 coding sequence is TGTGCCAGTAGTATAGATCTTCGTCTATCGGGACTAGCAGGGAATGAGCAGTTCTTC. Its protein is CASSIDLRLSGLAGNEQFF. Full variable domain (rest looked up from reference TRBV19 and TRBJ2-1): DGGITQSPKYLFRKEGQNVTLSCEQNLNHDAMYWYRQDPGQGLRLIYYSQIVNDFQKGDIAEGYSVSREKKESFPLTVTSAQKNPTAFYLCASSIDLRLSGLAGNEQFFGPGTRLTVL.

This clone occurred a few times. V usage is TRBV28 and J usage is TRBJ1-2, with 9 bases fitting TRBD1. This CDR3 comprises 14 residues. The germline CDR1 and CDR2 sequences are MDHEN and SYDVKM. V was pared by 8 bases and J by 3 bases, with 7 bases of the junction left unmatched. CDR3 in amino acids: CASLQGALDYGYTF. The CDR3 DNA reads as TGTGCCAGCTTACAGGGGGCGCTGGACTATGGCTACACCTTC.

This clone occurred a few times. The chain recombines TRBV5-1 with TRBJ2-7, with D possibly being TRBD2 (6 bases). The V end lost 4 bases, the J end lost 6 bases, and 17 bases lay between the germline ends. Germline-derived CDR1 and CDR2 are SGHRS and YFSETQ. This CDR3 spans 14 amino acids. CDR3 residues: CASSIPGEPLEQYF. CDR3 coding DNA: TGCGCCAGCAGCATACCGGGAGAACCTCTCGAGCAGTACTTC.

The chain recombines TRBV7-2 with TRBJ2-4, with D perhaps matching TRBD2 (6 bases). The CDR3 runs to 14 residues. CDR1 is SGHTA, CDR2 FQGNSA, per germline. Trimming took off 4 bases at V and 9 bases at J, with 16 bases between the two ends. The CDR3 DNA is TGTGCCAGCAGCTGGCGACTCAGTAGCGGCATTCAGTACTTC. Protein product: CASSWRLSSGIQYF.

The CDR3 DNA reads TGTGCCAGCAGTGTGCCGGGACAGGGAACCTACGAGCAGTACTTC. Protein: CASSVPGQGTYEQYF. V and J are TRBV28 and TRBJ2-7; TRBD1 matches at 9 bases. Trimming cost V 5 bases and J 2 bases; bases outside gene matches: 7. The length of the CDR3 is 15 residues. Germline CDR1 and CDR2: MDHEN and SYDVKM.

The chain carries TRBV4-3 and TRBJ2-2, with D perhaps matching TRBD1 (6 bases). The CDR3 covers 14 residues. Germline assignment: CDR1 LGHNA and CDR2 YSLEER. The V gene lost 1 base and the J gene lost 7 bases, with 10 bases spanning the gap. CDR3 sequence (DNA): TGCGCCAGCAGCCAAGTACCAGGGGTCGGGGAGCTGTTTTTT. Residues: CASSQVPGVGELFF.

The V gene is TRBV7-2, the J gene TRBJ1-2, with a tentative D call TRBD1 (5 bases). The germline V gene encodes CDR1 SGHTA and CDR2 FQGNSA. The CDR3 extends over 16 amino acids. Trimming removed 1 base from V and 5 bases from J, with 17 bases in between. CDR3 amino acids: CASSLDSQGLFYGYTF. For the CDR3, the DNA is TGTGCCAGCAGCTTAGACTCCCAGGGATTATTTTATGGCTACACCTTC.

This clone has a handful of counts. The rearrangement uses TRBV10-1 and TRBJ1-3; tentatively, D is TRBD1 (5 bases). This CDR3 has 13 residues. V dropped 9 bases and J dropped 0 bases, with 9 bases sitting between them. Germline V gene sequence: CDR1 WNHNN, CDR2 SYGVQD (reference sequence). As DNA, the CDR3 is TGCGCCAGAACAGGCCACTCTGGAAACACCATATATTTT. Its protein product is CARTGHSGNTIYF.

The CDR3 sequence is CASSSREGNISYEQYV. The CDR3, as DNA: TGTGCCAGCAGCAGTAGGGAGGGTAATATCTCCTACGAGCAGTACGTC. J is TRBJ2-7 and V is TRBV28; 7 bases align to TRBD2. The V segment lost 6 bases and the J segment 0 bases; nucleotides outside the gene matches: 11. This CDR3 contains 16 residues. Germline CDR1 is MDHEN and CDR2 is SYDVKM.

This clone was seen a handful of times. This sequence joins TRBV25-1 and TRBJ2-7, with D tentatively TRBD2 (6 bases). This CDR3 is built from 13 residues. Germline values: CDR1 MGHDK, CDR2 SYGVNS. V lost 2 bases, J lost 2 bases, and 7 bases lay in between. CDR3 bases: TGTGCCAGCAGTGAACGGGGGACCTACGAGCAGTACTTC. Protein sequence: CASSERGTYEQYF.

This clone has just a few counts. The chain is built from TRBV5-1 and TRBJ1-6; D is ambiguous. Per the germline V gene, CDR1 is SGHRS and CDR2 is YFSETQ. The CDR3 contains 15 residues. Trimming took 4 bases from V and 0 from J, leaving 8 bases between them. CDR3 nucleotide sequence: TGCGCCAGCAGCCGGGAGAGCTCCTATAATTCACCCCTCCACTTT. Protein product: CASSRESSYNSPLHF.

The J gene is TRBJ1-1, the V gene TRBV30; no clear D. CDR1 and CDR2 from the germline V gene are GTSNPN and SVGIG (reference sequence). This CDR3 is 13 amino acids long. The V and J ends lost 2 bases and 5 bases respectively, with 12 bases between them. CDR3 protein: CAWSSGLITEAFF. CDR3 in DNA: TGTGCCTGGAGTTCTGGACTGATTACTGAAGCTTTCTTT.